A single T cell receptor beta chain is shown here with its context. Antigen: not known. This record comes from a study of cytomegalovirus exposure and HLA in healthy donors. Study-wide results and caveats: Cytomegalovirus association was listed for under 200 TCR beta chains.

PCR was performed using 60 Vbeta and 13 Jbeta primers. Produced via immunoSEQ multiplex PCR; TCRdb's table is partial and in-frame only. The top ten clones hold around 4% of a sample with 120,000 to 150,000 clones, 68% of them seen once. The receptor comes from a man in his fifties or sixties in good health and CMV-seronegative. Sequenced sample: PBMCs.

The CDR3 DNA reads as TGTGCCAGTAGTACGGGACAGGGCCCCTACGAGCAGTACTTC. As protein: CASSTGQGPYEQYF. The chain has TRBV19 and TRBJ2-7; the match to TRBD1 covers 9 bases. The CDR3 runs 14 residues. Trimming at V came to 4 bases and at J to 2 bases, leaving 3 bases not matched to a gene. The germline V gene encodes CDR1 LNHDA and CDR2 SQIVND (reference sequence).